These 16 T cell receptor beta chains were sequenced from one sample in a study of T-cell memory formation after mild COVID-19. TCRdb redid the calling of the 5' RACE reads with MiXCR, one entry per CDR3 protein. Of some 600,000 distinct CDR3 sequences listed, 17% were seen once; the top ten hold just over 8%. The specimen was PBMCs or a T cell subset sorted from them (not recorded which). These receptors all come from an adult woman who had mild COVID-19 (a few samples of this study predate the infection). Cell type and time point are not known.

The sample holds a few counts of this clonotype. The rearrangement uses TRBV12-3 or TRBV12-4 and TRBJ1-2; D is unclear. V was shortened by 10 bases and J by 0 bases, with 12 bases between the two germline ends. The CDR3 is 13 residues long. The CDR3, as DNA: TGTGCCACCGGGGTTACGTCTAACTATGGCTACACCTTC. This gives the protein CATGVTSNYGYTF.

This clonotype was counted at least ten times. The V gene is TRBV7-9, the J gene TRBJ2-5, with 14 bases identical to TRBD2. This CDR3 region has 17 residues. V shed 4 bases and J 6 bases; nucleotides not matched to a gene: 10. Germline loops: CDR1 SEHNR, CDR2 FQNEAQ (reference sequence). DNA for the CDR3: TGTGCCAGCAGCTCAGGACTAGCGGGAGGAGTGTTACAGACCCAGTACTTC. This sequence encodes CASSSGLAGGVLQTQYF. The full variable domain, with the rest looked up from reference TRBV7-9 and TRBJ2-5, is DTGVSQNPRHKITKRGQNVTFRCDPISEHNRLYWYRQTLGQGPEFLTYFQNEAQLEKSRLLSDRFSAERPKGSFSTLEIQRTEQGDSAMYLCASSSGLAGGVLQTQYFGPGTRLLVL.

This clonotype showed up just a few times. The V call is TRBV27, the J call TRBJ2-1, with 10 bases identical to TRBD1. V shed 6 bases and J 9 bases; nucleotides not matched to a gene: 8. The CDR3 sequence is 14 residues long. The germline V gene has CDR1 MNHEY and CDR2 SMNVEV (reference sequence). The CDR3 DNA reads TGTGCCAGCAGCCGGGACAGGGGTTACGGTGAGCAGTTCTTC. It encodes CASSRDRGYGEQFF.

The J gene is TRBJ2-7, the V gene TRBV7-9, with 10 bases identical to TRBD1. The V gene end was trimmed by 3 bases and the J gene end by 4 bases; junction bases not matched to a gene: 9. CDR1 is SEHNR, CDR2 FQNEAQ, per germline (reference sequence). The CDR3 loop spans 16 amino acids. The CDR3 coding sequence is TGTGCCAGCAGCTTCGACAGGGGGCTTATCTCATACGAGCAGTACTTC. It codes for CASSFDRGLISYEQYF. Together with reference TRBV7-9 and TRBJ2-7, the CDR3 gives the full variable domain: DTGVSQNPRHKITKRGQNVTFRCDPISEHNRLYWYRQTLGQGPEFLTYFQNEAQLEKSRLLSDRFSAERPKGSFSTLEIQRTEQGDSAMYLCASSFDRGLISYEQYFGPGTRLTVT.

The chain recombines TRBV5-6 with TRBJ2-3, with D tentatively TRBD1 or TRBD2 (5 bases each). Germline CDR1 and CDR2: SGHDT and YYEEEE. The CDR3 runs to 15 residues. The V end was cut by 2 bases, the J end by 6 bases, with 16 bases between. CDR3 sequence: CASSLLGVEYDTQYF. The CDR3 nucleotides read TGTGCCAGCAGCTTACTAGGGGTTGAATACGATACGCAGTATTTT. Supplemented by reference TRBV5-6 and TRBJ2-3, the full variable domain reads DAGVTQSPTHLIKTRGQQVTLRCSPKSGHDTVSWYQQALGQGPQFIFQYYEEEERQRGNFPDRFSGHQFPNYSSELNVNALLLGDSALYLCASSLLGVEYDTQYFGPGTRLTVL.

J is TRBJ2-7 and V is TRBV3-1; the match to TRBD2 covers 7 bases. Germline CDR1 and CDR2: LGHDT and YNNKEL (reference sequence). This CDR3 is 13 amino acids long. V was clipped by 1 base and J by 8 bases; unmatched bases: 5. As DNA, the CDR3 is TGTGCCAGCAGCCAAGGCAGGGAGGGGAAGCAGTACTTC. This sequence encodes CASSQGREGKQYF.

V and J are TRBV21-1 and TRBJ1-5; the D call of TRBD1 is as the table states it, not checked on the DNA. TRBV21-1 is annotated as a pseudogene. This CDR3 has 18 residues. The CDR3 reads CASSKGVGTGVKDQPQHF. The CDR3 nucleotides are TGTGCCAGCAGCAAAGGAGTTGGGACAGGGGTAAAGGATCAGCCCCAGCATTTT.

There are many counts of this clonotype. The chain uses TRBV6-6 and TRBJ1-5; 7 bases fit TRBD1. Germline V gene sequence: CDR1 MNHNY, CDR2 SVGAGI (reference sequence). The length of the CDR3 is 14 residues. V lost 10 bases, J lost 8 bases, and 14 bases stayed unmatched. The CDR3 is CATGGGRSFEPQHF. CDR3 coding DNA: TGTGCCACAGGGGGAGGCAGATCCTTTGAGCCCCAGCATTTT.

This clonotype was found a few times. This chain uses TRBV12-3 or TRBV12-4 with TRBJ2-1; no firm D call. The CDR3 is 11 residues long. V lost 2 bases to trimming and J lost 9 bases, with 5 bases between them. This chain's CDR3 is CASSLMAEQFF. The CDR3 bases are TGTGCCAGCAGTTTAATGGCTGAGCAGTTCTTC.

This clonotype was seen a handful of times. V usage is TRBV29-1 and J usage is TRBJ1-1; a possible D gene is TRBD1 (6 bases). There are 13 residues in the CDR3. V was pared by 8 bases and J by 6 bases, with 19 bases between. Per the germline V gene, CDR1 is SQVTM and CDR2 is ANQGSEA. CDR3 coding DNA: TGCAGCACCGTCGGGGGGGCAACCGCTGAAGCTTTCTTT. It is translated as CSTVGGATAEAFF.

A few counts support this clonotype. The V gene is TRBV15, the J gene TRBJ2-7, with TRBD2 matching 10 bases. The germline gives CDR1 LNHNV, CDR2 YYDKDF (reference sequence). The CDR3 has 16 amino acids. V was clipped by 4 bases and J by 4 bases; unmatched bases: 10. The DNA of the CDR3 is TGTGCCACCAGCAAAGCATCTAGCGGGAGTTCTTACGAGCAGTACTTC. This encodes CATSKASSGSSYEQYF.

The chain uses TRBV6-6 and TRBJ2-5; D possibly corresponds to TRBD2 (6 bases). With 6 bases removed from V and 5 bases from J, the gap between germline ends came to 13 bases. There are 13 residues in the CDR3. Germline CDR1 and CDR2: MNHNY and SVGAGI (reference sequence). The CDR3 reads CASRKTSLETQYF. The CDR3 DNA follows: TGTGCCAGCAGAAAAACTAGCTTGGAGACCCAGTACTTC.

The sample holds a few counts of this clonotype. The CDR3 loop reads CASMGTGGDSGYTF. CDR3 sequence (DNA): TGCGCCAGCATGGGGACAGGGGGCGATTCCGGCTACACCTTC. The chain employs TRBV5-1 and TRBJ1-2; 12 bases fit TRBD1. Per germline, CDR1 SGHRS and CDR2 YFSETQ. The V and J ends lost 6 bases and 8 bases, in that order; junction bases with no gene match: 8. The CDR3 is 14 amino acids.

The chain combines TRBV12-3 or TRBV12-4 with TRBJ2-3; TRBD2 is a possible D gene (6 bases). There are 15 residues in the CDR3. The ends were cut back, 3 bases at V and 0 bases at J, with 10 bases in the middle. In nucleotides, the CDR3 is TGTGCCAGCAGTTTTAAGGCGGGAAGCACAGATACGCAGTATTTT. Protein: CASSFKAGSTDTQYF.

V gene TRBV7-9 combines with J gene TRBJ1-2, with unresolved D. The germline V gene has CDR1 SEHNR and CDR2 FQNEAQ (reference sequence). Between the trimmed V and J ends, which lost 5 bases and 4 bases, there was a span of 17 bases. The CDR3 has 15 amino acids. This chain's CDR3 is CASSHGLGDFYGYTF. DNA for the CDR3: TGTGCCAGCAGCCACGGTTTGGGAGATTTCTATGGCTACACCTTC.

This sequence joins TRBV6-6 and TRBJ1-2, with D maybe TRBD1 (5 bases). V was cut by 7 bases and J by 6 bases, with 18 bases left in between. The germline gives CDR1 MNHNY, CDR2 SVGAGI (reference sequence). This CDR3 spans 14 amino acids. In DNA form, the CDR3 reads TGTGCCAGCAAATCTGAGGGGACTACTGATGGCTACACCTTC. Residues: CASKSEGTTDGYTF.